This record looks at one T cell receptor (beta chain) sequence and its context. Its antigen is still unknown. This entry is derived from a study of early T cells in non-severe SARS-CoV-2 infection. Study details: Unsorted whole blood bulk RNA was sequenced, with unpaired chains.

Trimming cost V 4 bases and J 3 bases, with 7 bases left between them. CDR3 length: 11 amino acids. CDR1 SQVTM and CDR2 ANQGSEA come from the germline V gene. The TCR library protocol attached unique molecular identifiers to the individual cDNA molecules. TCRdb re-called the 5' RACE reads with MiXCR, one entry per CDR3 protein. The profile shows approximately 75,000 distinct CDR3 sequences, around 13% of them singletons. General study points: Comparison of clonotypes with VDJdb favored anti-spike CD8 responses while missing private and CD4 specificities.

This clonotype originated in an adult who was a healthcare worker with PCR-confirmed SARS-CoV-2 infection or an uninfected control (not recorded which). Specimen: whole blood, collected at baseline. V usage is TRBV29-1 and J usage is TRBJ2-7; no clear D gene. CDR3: CSVVYSYEQYF. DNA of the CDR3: TGCAGCGTTGTGTACAGCTACGAGCAGTACTTC.